This TCR beta chain was found in a study of identifying expanded T cells in peripheral blood. The data were produced by immunoSEQ multiplex PCR, yet TCRdb's version contains in-frame clones alone and is incomplete. Of 75,000 to 95,000 clones detected, around 83% appear once; the ten largest clones hold 4.5%. The CDR3 runs 16 residues. The ends lost 4 bases at V and 0 bases at J; junction bases unmatched: 2. Germline V gene data show CDR1 as LGHNA and CDR2 as YNFKEQ. A remark on this clone: What it binds is unknown.

Whole-study findings and limits: Across healthy donors, higher total template counts meant significantly greater approximately two-week count variance.

The receptor comes from a person aged 18-70 years in good health. The rearrangement links TRBV4-2 to TRBJ2-7; 14 nucleotides match TRBD2. Sequencing was carried out using blood. The CDR3 loop reads CASSRGLAGGSYEQYF. In DNA form, the CDR3 reads TGTGCCAGCAGCCGAGGACTAGCGGGGGGCTCCTACGAGCAGTACTTC.